What follows are 5 T cell receptor beta chains derived from one specimen sequenced in a study of CD8 T cells in Susac syndrome (dated by TCRdb to about 2019). The method was the immunoSEQ multiplex PCR assay. RNA was extracted using the RNeasy kit, and about 0.45 to 1 ug of the RNA was reverse transcribed with random hexamers. TCRdb passed the public sequencing reads through fastp at Q25 and MiXCR, retaining productive beta sequences. CDR3 protein duplicates are merged, each entry listing the most common genes and DNA. In this sample the table shows about 180,000 distinct CDR3 sequences, 85% to 95% of which occur a single time. 0.09% to 0.1% of the sample goes to the ten largest clones. Sequenced material: CD4+ T cells from PBMCs. The receptors here all came from a human donor with Susac syndrome.

V gene TRBV2 combines with J gene TRBJ2-1; TRBD1 or TRBD2 may be the D gene (5 bases each). The CDR3 consists of 14 residues. V was shortened by 3 bases and J by 8 bases, with 14 bases between the two germline ends. Germline CDR1 is SNHLY and CDR2 is FYNNEI. The CDR3 nucleotides are TGTGCCAGCAGTGACGGGACCCTCGGGGATGAGCAGTTCTTC. Encoded protein: CASSDGTLGDEQFF.

The chain uses TRBV20-1 and TRBJ2-7; perhaps TRBD1 as D (7 bases). Germline CDR1 DFQATT, CDR2 SNEGSKA (reference sequence). Trimming left V 5 bases short and J 2 bases short, with 16 bases between. The CDR3 is 14 residues long. The CDR3 reads CSAARGTATYEQYF. The DNA of the CDR3 is TGCAGTGCTGCCCGCGGGACAGCAACCTACGAGCAGTACTTC.

V usage is TRBV3-1 and J usage is TRBJ1-1; no reliable D call. V lost 0 bases to trimming and J lost 4 bases, with 6 bases between them. This CDR3 has 13 residues. The germline CDR1 and CDR2 sequences are LGHDT and YNNKEL (reference sequence). In nucleotides, the CDR3 is TGTGCCAGCAGCCAAGATCTAGGCACTGAAGCTTTCTTT. This codes for CASSQDLGTEAFF. The complete variable domain, with remaining parts taken from reference TRBV3-1 and TRBJ1-1, reads DTAVSQTPKYLVTQMGNDKSIKCEQNLGHDTMYWYKQDSKKFLKIMFSYNNKELIINETVPNRFSPKSPDKAHLNLHINSLELGDSAVYFCASSQDLGTEAFFGQGTRLTVV.

The rearrangement joins TRBV7-8 to TRBJ2-7; TRBD1 aligns across 7 bases. The trim removed 4 bases at V and 3 bases at J, leaving 18 bases unmatched. The CDR3 length is 18 residues. Germline lookup yields CDR1 SGHVS and CDR2 FQNEAQ. This chain's CDR3 is CASSSFSASRGTNYEQYF. The CDR3 DNA reads TGTGCCAGCAGCTCATTTAGCGCCTCCAGGGGGACGAACTACGAGCAGTACTTC.

This rearrangement joins TRBV18 to TRBJ2-5, with D maybe TRBD2 (6 bases). The germline V and J ends were trimmed by 3 bases and 4 bases, with 12 bases remaining between them. The CDR3 has 14 amino acids. Germline CDR1 reads KGHSH; CDR2 reads LQKENI. CDR3 residues: CASSPGGVPETQYF. CDR3 nucleotides: TGTGCCAGCTCACCCGGCGGGGTCCCAGAGACCCAGTACTTC. The full variable domain, its missing parts supplied by reference TRBV18 and TRBJ2-5, is NAGVMQNPRHLVRRRGQEARLRCSPMKGHSHVYWYRQLPEEGLKFMVYLQKENIIDESGMPKERFSAEFPKEGPSILRIQQVVRGDSAAYFCASSPGGVPETQYFGPGTRLLVL.